This entry lists 22 T cell receptor beta chains sequenced from one sample in a study of blood T cell repertoires in COVID-19. Clones were sequenced by immunoSEQ multiplex PCR, and TCRdb holds only the in-frame ones, with some missing. Among roughly 200,000 clones listed, 86% were seen once. The sample taken for sequencing was PBMCs or T cells enriched from blood (not recorded which). These receptors were obtained from a young woman who had been exposed to COVID-19.

The gene calls are TRBV5-1 and TRBJ2-1; 9 bases line up with TRBD2. Germline-derived CDR1 and CDR2 are SGHRS and YFSETQ. There are 17 residues in the CDR3. The trim removed 0 bases at V and 8 bases at J, leaving 12 bases unmatched. The CDR3 region is CASSLDSRRGGRDEQFF. CDR3 bases: TGCGCCAGCAGCTTGGATTCCCGGCGGGGGGGCCGTGATGAGCAGTTCTTC.

The chain couples TRBV30 to TRBJ2-7; TRBD1 aligns across 10 bases. With 4 bases clipped from V and 6 bases from J, the junction kept 6 bases outside the gene matches. The CDR3 covers 13 residues. From germline, CDR1 is GTSNPN and CDR2 SVGIG (reference sequence). The CDR3 spells CAWNRDRGGEQYF. CDR3 in DNA: TGTGCCTGGAACCGGGACAGGGGAGGCGAGCAGTACTTC.

CDR3 residues: CSVATGVGYTF. For the CDR3, the DNA is TGCAGCGTTGCTACAGGGGTCGGCTACACCTTC. The chain carries TRBV29-1 and TRBJ1-2; 7 bases line up with TRBD1. There are 11 residues in the CDR3. Trimming removed 4 bases from V and 8 bases from J; junction bases left unmatched: 4. Germline V gene sequence: CDR1 SQVTM, CDR2 ANQGSEA. Full variable domain (rest looked up from reference TRBV29-1 and TRBJ1-2): SAVISQKPSRDICQRGTSLTIQCQVDSQVTMMFWYRQQPGQSLTLIATANQGSEATYESGFVIDKFPISRPNLTFSTLTVSNMSPEDSSIYLCSVATGVGYTFGSGTRLTVV.

This chain uses TRBV30 with TRBJ1-3, with D possibly TRBD1 on 5 matching bases. The CDR3 length is 16 residues. V lost 0 bases to trimming and J lost 4 bases, with 16 bases between them. CDR1 is GTSNPN, CDR2 SVGIG, per germline (reference sequence). CDR3 coding DNA: TGTGCCTGGAGTGTAAGGGGAGGGCTTATGGGAAACACCATATATTTT. It is translated as CAWSVRGGLMGNTIYF.

This sequence joins TRBV7-9 and TRBJ1-4; D ambiguous. CDR1 and CDR2 (germline): SEHNR, FQNEAQ (reference sequence). Trimming removed 10 bases from V and 8 bases from J, with 5 bases in between. The CDR3 runs 9 residues. CDR3 nucleotide sequence: TGTGCCACCGCGGAAAAACTGTTTTTT. Its protein is CATAEKLFF.

This clone was recorded many times. The chain uses TRBV7-9 and TRBJ1-5; unclear D gene. Germline V lookup: CDR1 SEHNR, CDR2 FQNEAQ (reference sequence). V lost 5 bases, J lost 2 bases, and 13 bases lay in between. The CDR3 is 15 residues long. DNA for the CDR3: TGTGCCAGCAGCCCGACGGAGTCCGGCAATCAGCCCCAGCATTTT. Translation gives CASSPTESGNQPQHF.

The chain recombines TRBV11-2 with TRBJ2-5; D is unclear. The CDR3 runs 12 residues. The V end was cut by 1 base, the J end by 2 bases, with 2 bases between. Germline CDR1 reads SGHAT; CDR2 reads FQNNGV. The CDR3 DNA follows: TGTGCCAGCAGCTTAGTACAAGAGACCCAGTACTTC. Its translation is CASSLVQETQYF. The full variable domain, rest sourced from reference TRBV11-2 and TRBJ2-5, is EAGVAQSPRYKIIEKRQSVAFWCNPISGHATLYWYQQILGQGPKLLIQFQNNGVVDDSQLPKDRFSAERLKGVDSTLKIQPAKLEDSAVYLCASSLVQETQYFGPGTRLLVL.

The chain has TRBV30 and TRBJ2-3, with 9 positions matching TRBD2. The germline V gene encodes CDR1 GTSNPN and CDR2 SVGIG (reference sequence). The length of the CDR3 is 14 residues. J lost 7 bases, V lost 1 base, and 6 bases had no gene match. The CDR3 is CAWSDSGGIHTQYF. CDR3 bases: TGTGCCTGGAGTGATAGCGGGGGAATTCATACGCAGTATTTT.

The chain links TRBV2 to TRBJ2-1, with 10 bases aligning to TRBD2. Trimming at V came to 6 bases and at J to 4 bases, leaving 12 bases not matched to a gene. The CDR3 spans 17 residues. Germline V gene lookup returns CDR1 SNHLY and CDR2 FYNNEI. This CDR3 reads CASSPRGSGGPYNEQFF. DNA of the CDR3: TGTGCCAGCAGCCCGCGAGGTAGCGGGGGGCCATACAATGAGCAGTTCTTC.

The chain combines TRBV5-1 with TRBJ1-4; D not certain. The CDR3 covers 15 residues. The V gene lost 2 bases and the J gene lost 4 bases, with 12 bases spanning the gap. Germline CDR1 is SGHRS and CDR2 is YFSETQ. The CDR3 DNA is TGCGCCAGCAGCTTAGCTCCGGTCAATAATGAAAAACTGTTTTTT. Its protein product is CASSLAPVNNEKLFF.

This clone was seen more than once but under ten times. V is TRBV4-2 and J is TRBJ1-4; D is unresolved. The CDR3 is 14 amino acids. V was trimmed by 1 base and J by 8 bases, leaving 11 bases between them. Germline lookup yields CDR1 LGHNA and CDR2 YNFKEQ. The CDR3 coding sequence is TGTGCCAGCAGCCAAGTAATGAGGGAGGAAAAACTGTTTTTT. Amino acids: CASSQVMREEKLFF.

The chain employs TRBV19 and TRBJ2-3; 13 nucleotides line up with TRBD2. Trimming cost V 5 bases and J 3 bases; bases outside gene matches: 5. The CDR3 runs 16 residues. CDR1 is LNHDA, CDR2 SQIVND, per germline (reference sequence). The CDR3 region is CASSPPGLAGTDTQYF. The CDR3 region has the DNA TGTGCCAGTAGTCCCCCGGGACTAGCGGGAACAGATACGCAGTATTTT.

This sequence joins TRBV19 and TRBJ2-5, with a weak D call TRBD2 (6 bases). Germline V lookup: CDR1 LNHDA, CDR2 SQIVND (reference sequence). V dropped 4 bases and J dropped 5 bases, with 11 bases sitting between them. The CDR3 has 13 amino acids. The CDR3 is CASSTGTSETQYF. CDR3 bases: TGTGCCAGTAGTACCGGGACTTCCGAGACCCAGTACTTC. The full variable domain, in which reference TRBV19 and TRBJ2-5 provide the parts outside the CDR3, is DGGITQSPKYLFRKEGQNVTLSCEQNLNHDAMYWYRQDPGQGLRLIYYSQIVNDFQKGDIAEGYSVSREKKESFPLTVTSAQKNPTAFYLCASSTGTSETQYFGPGTRLLVL.

The chain couples TRBV5-5 to TRBJ2-6; maybe TRBD1 (5 bases). The CDR3 is 13 residues long. Between the trimmed V and J ends, which lost 1 base and 13 bases, there was a span of 12 bases. Germline assignment: CDR1 SGHKS and CDR2 YYEKEE (reference sequence). The CDR3 sequence: CASSLYGQEVLTF. The DNA of the CDR3 is TGTGCCAGCAGCTTGTATGGACAAGAGGTCCTGACTTTC.

This clone occurred once. V is TRBV9 and J is TRBJ1-2; 7 bases align to TRBD1. The CDR3 loop spans 17 amino acids. The ends lost 3 bases at V and 1 base at J; junction bases unmatched: 12. Germline V gene lookup returns CDR1 SGDLS and CDR2 YYNGEE. CDR3: CASSAPGGDSLNYGYTF. In DNA, the CDR3 is TGTGCCAGCAGCGCTCCCGGCGGGGACAGCCTTAACTATGGCTACACCTTC.

Note on this clone: Its ends do not fully match the called genes, so a read error is possible. The rearrangement joins TRBV5-3 to TRBJ1-3; 7 bases are shared with TRBD1. TRBV5-3 is an open reading frame whose function is uncertain. This CDR3 region has 18 residues. This chain's CDR3 is CARSDAIYRGSSGSTIYF. The CDR3 DNA follows: TGTGCCAGAAGCGACGCTATTTACAGGGGCTCTTCTGGAAGCACCATATATTTT.

The rearrangement links TRBV5-4 to TRBJ2-1; maybe TRBD2 (5 bases). V was cut by 1 base and J by 3 bases, with 11 bases left in between. Germline V CDR1 and CDR2: SGHNT, YYREEE (reference sequence). The CDR3 extends over 15 amino acids. As DNA, the CDR3 is TGTGCCAGCAGCTTGAGGACTTCCGACTACAATGAGCAGTTCTTC. Protein product: CASSLRTSDYNEQFF. Complete variable domain (other parts from reference TRBV5-4 and TRBJ2-1): ETGVTQSPTHLIKTRGQQVTLRCSSQSGHNTVSWYQQALGQGPQFIFQYYREEENGRGNFPPRFSGLQFPNYSSELNVNALELDDSALYLCASSLRTSDYNEQFFGPGTRLTVL.

The V gene is TRBV18, the J gene TRBJ1-1; D is uncertain. The CDR3 has 15 residues. Trimming pared 0 bases from V and 1 base from J, leaving 9 bases between. Germline CDR1 is KGHSH and CDR2 is LQKENI. CDR3 bases: TGTGCCAGCTCACCACCCGCACAGTGGAACACTGAAGCTTTCTTT. Protein product: CASSPPAQWNTEAFF.

The chain recombines TRBV19 with TRBJ2-3; 8 positions agree with TRBD2. The germline V gene encodes CDR1 LNHDA and CDR2 SQIVND (reference sequence). The V segment lost 8 bases and the J segment 11 bases; nucleotides outside the gene matches: 15. This CDR3 has 14 residues. The CDR3 is CASGDSGAASVQYF. In nucleotides, the CDR3 is TGTGCCAGTGGAGATAGCGGGGCGGCCTCTGTGCAGTATTTT.

This clone appeared a single time. V gene TRBV3-1 (or the pseudogene TRBV3-2) combines with J gene TRBJ1-6; TRBD1 agrees at 9 bases. The CDR3 has 16 amino acids. Germline V gene data show CDR1 as LGHDT and CDR2 as YNNKEL (reference sequence). V lost 1 base and J lost 7; bases outside the gene matches: 5. Here the CDR3 DNA reads TGTGCCAGCAGCCAAGGAACGACAGGGGGAAATTCACCCCTCCACTTT. As protein: CASSQGTTGGNSPLHF.

The chain carries TRBV15 and TRBJ1-5, with a possible D match to TRBD1 (5 bases). Trimming stripped 0 bases from V and 11 bases from J, with 11 bases between. There are 13 residues in the CDR3. Germline V lookup: CDR1 LNHNV, CDR2 YYDKDF (reference sequence). CDR3 bases: TGTGCCACCAGCAGAGAACCCAGGGAGGCCCAGCATTTT. Its protein is CATSREPREAQHF.

This chain joins TRBV3-1 (or the pseudogene TRBV3-2) and TRBJ1-1, with 8 positions matching TRBD1. CDR3 size: 17 residues. The germline V gene has CDR1 LGHDT and CDR2 YNNKEL (reference sequence). J was trimmed by 0 bases and V by 1 base; bases with no gene match: 7. This chain's CDR3 is CASSQAGTGAMNTEAFF. CDR3 nucleotides: TGTGCCAGCAGCCAAGCCGGGACAGGTGCCATGAACACTGAAGCTTTCTTT.